This TCR beta chain was found in a study of spatial heterogeneity in lung cancer. Overall study context: Beta-chain sequences consistently outnumbered alpha-chain sequences in detection. The study observed each unique TCR and UMI combination more than ten times on average in raw reads.

Individually, TCR cDNA molecules were each labelled with a unique molecular identifier. TCRdb recomputed calls from the 5' RACE reads with MiXCR, one row per CDR3 protein. The data show roughly 91,000 distinct CDR3 sequences, with around 21% seen just once and around 5.9% held by the top ten. This clonotype showed up just a few times. Described time point: sample taken at primary tumor resection. Unsorted tumor, nontumor lung tissue or cryopreserved PBMC supplied the whole RNA. The source of this sequence is a male donor with early-stage non-small cell lung cancer. The material sequenced was PBMCs, taken at surgery.

The CDR3 protein is CASSRRTVLSGANVLTF. The CDR3 nucleotides are TGTGCCAGCAGCCGTAGGACAGTACTCTCTGGGGCCAACGTCCTGACTTTC. This chain joins TRBV28 and TRBJ2-6; D might be TRBD1 (6 bases). V was shortened by 6 bases and J by 0 bases, with 15 bases between the two germline ends. CDR3 size: 17 residues. From germline, CDR1 is MDHEN and CDR2 SYDVKM.